This is a list of T cell receptor beta chains from one sample in a study of T cells after yellow fever vaccination. In TCRdb, the 5' RACE reads were re-called with MiXCR into one record per CDR3 protein. Among under 400,000 distinct CDR3 sequences listed, around a tenth were seen once. The specimen was PBMCs, collected on the day of the first yellow fever vaccination. The receptors originated from a man younger than 35 who received the YFV17D yellow fever vaccine. CDR3s include the opening cysteine and the closing phenylalanine or tryptophan. The D gene is left open where the match is weak. Clone size is shown for a subset of rows, as once, few, many or a class of expanded clone.

d_call,clone_size,j_call,v_call,cdr3_aa,cdr3_nt
NA,NA,TRBJ1-2,TRBV5-1,CASRATGTNYGYTF,TGCGCCAGCAGAGCGACAGGAACTAACTATGGCTACACCTTC
TRBD1,NA,TRBJ1-2,TRBV6-1,CASTDGGTASYYGYTF,TGTGCCAGCACCGACGGTGGGACAGCATCATACTATGGCTACACCTTC
NA,many,TRBJ2-1,TRBV7-9,CASSLSARGDEQFF,TGTGCCAGCAGCCTCTCGGCCCGGGGCGATGAGCAGTTCTTC
TRBD1,many,TRBJ2-1,TRBV7-2,CASSLNPLQGANNEQFF,TGTGCCAGCAGCTTAAACCCATTACAGGGGGCTAACAATGAGCAGTTCTTC
NA,many,TRBJ2-3,TRBV7-2,CASSLVAGLSTDTQYF,TGTGCCAGCAGCTTAGTGGCGGGGTTGAGCACAGATACGCAGTATTTT
NA,few,TRBJ1-4,TRBV5-4,CASSLWDGNEKLFF,TGTGCCAGCAGCTTATGGGACGGCAATGAAAAACTGTTTTTT
NA,few,TRBJ1-2,TRBV5-5,CASSTGRIYGYTF,TGTGCCAGCAGCACCGGACGGATATATGGCTACACCTTC
NA,few,TRBJ2-7,TRBV6-2/TRBV6-3,CASSPTRGSTYEQYF,TGTGCCAGCAGCCCCACGAGGGGCTCAACCTACGAGCAGTACTTC
NA,once,TRBJ2-7,TRBV19,CASSTGRKNYEQYF,TGTGCCAGTAGTACAGGGCGGAAGAACTACGAGCAGTACTTC
TRBD1,many,TRBJ1-2,TRBV20-1,CSARDQGQGYGYTF,TGCAGTGCTAGAGATCAGGGACAGGGCTATGGCTACACCTTC
NA,NA,TRBJ1-2,TRBV7-2,CASGTRRPENYGYTF,TGTGCCAGCGGAACACGGAGGCCTGAGAACTATGGCTACACCTTC
TRBD1,few,TRBJ1-1,TRBV20-1,CSARLQGVNTEAFF,TGCAGTGCTAGGCTACAGGGGGTAAACACTGAAGCTTTCTTT
NA,many,TRBJ2-7,TRBV27,CASSSRGVGPYEQYF,TGTGCCAGCAGCTCTCGCGGGGTGGGGCCCTACGAGCAGTACTTC
NA,NA,TRBJ2-2,TRBV11-2,CASSLEPAEVRSGMPGELFF,TGTGCCAGCAGCTTAGAACCCGCCGAGGTTAGATCCGGGATGCCCGGGGAGCTGTTTTTT
TRBD1,few,TRBJ1-1,TRBV6-2/TRBV6-3,CASNIRGSGPEAFF,TGTGCCAGCAACATCAGGGGGTCCGGTCCTGAAGCTTTCTTT
NA,few,TRBJ2-5,TRBV5-4,CASSLSGPEETQYF,TGTGCCAGCAGCTTGTCCGGGCCTGAAGAGACCCAGTACTTC
NA,many,TRBJ2-7,TRBV20-1,CSAWGTQSDEQYF,TGCAGTGCGTGGGGAACCCAGTCAGACGAGCAGTACTTC
TRBD2,NA,TRBJ2-1,TRBV4-1,CASSHPSGGVYNEQFF,TGCGCCAGCAGCCACCCTAGCGGGGGGGTGTACAATGAGCAGTTCTTC
TRBD2,few,TRBJ2-4,TRBV7-2,CASSLSGGNIQYF,TGTGCCAGCAGCTTATCGGGGGGGAACATTCAGTACTTC
NA,NA,TRBJ2-7,TRBV29-1,CSVDAQGSYEQYF,TGCAGCGTAGACGCTCAGGGATCCTACGAGCAGTACTTC
NA,NA,TRBJ2-5,TRBV7-9,CASSPLLRGVQETQYF,TGTGCCAGCAGCCCTTTACTGAGGGGGGTCCAAGAGACCCAGTACTTC
TRBD1,few,TRBJ2-7,TRBV9,CASSPNRGNEQYF,TGTGCCAGCAGCCCTAACAGGGGGAACGAGCAGTACTTC
NA,many,TRBJ2-3,TRBV7-3,CASSLGFAGNTQYF,TGTGCCAGCAGCCTAGGGTTCGCGGGCAATACGCAGTATTTT
NA,few,TRBJ2-5,TRBV12-3/TRBV12-4,CASSLKGLRQETQYF,TGTGCCAGCAGTTTAAAGGGATTGAGACAAGAGACCCAGTACTTC
NA,few,TRBJ1-5,TRBV28,CASSPWGSGNQPQHF,TGTGCCAGCAGCCCTTGGGGATCCGGCAATCAGCCCCAGCATTTT
NA,NA,TRBJ2-5,TRBV7-3,CASSLGPPGETQYF,TGTGCCAGCAGCTTAGGACCCCCCGGGGAGACCCAGTACTTC
NA,NA,TRBJ1-3,TRBV12-3/TRBV12-4,CASNPDKSLLNTIYF,TGTGCCAGCAATCCCGACAAATCCCTCTTGAACACCATATATTTT
TRBD1,many,TRBJ2-6,TRBV18,CATNLNSQGATGANVLTF,TGTGCCACCAACCTGAATTCACAGGGGGCGACTGGGGCCAACGTCCTGACTTTC
NA,few,TRBJ2-1,TRBV12-3/TRBV12-4,CASSPVMGHSSLAQFF,TGTGCCAGCAGTCCCGTAATGGGACACTCCTCTCTAGCGCAGTTCTTC
NA,few,TRBJ2-1,TRBV11-2,CASSLASNPFGEQFF,TGTGCCAGCAGCTTAGCCAGTAACCCCTTTGGAGAGCAGTTCTTC
TRBD2,NA,TRBJ2-5,TRBV29-1,CSARLAEIQETQYF,TGCAGCGCACGACTAGCGGAGATCCAAGAGACCCAGTACTTC
NA,NA,TRBJ2-2,TRBV6-4,CASSEQGGIGGELFF,TGTGCCAGCAGTGAACAGGGCGGAATTGGCGGGGAGCTGTTTTTT
TRBD2,few,TRBJ2-3,TRBV18,CASSPTSGFTDTQYF,TGTGCCAGCTCACCTACTAGCGGCTTCACAGATACGCAGTATTTT
NA,NA,TRBJ1-5,TRBV6-2/TRBV6-3,CASSYETGYSNQPQHF,TGTGCCAGCAGTTATGAGACGGGTTATAGCAATCAGCCCCAGCATTTT
NA,NA,TRBJ1-1,TRBV5-6,CASSSGGGSTEAFF,TGTGCCAGCAGCTCTGGAGGGGGAAGCACTGAAGCTTTCTTT
NA,NA,TRBJ1-5,TRBV7-9,CASSLGNLYQPQHF,TGTGCCAGCAGCTTAGGGAACCTATATCAGCCCCAGCATTTT
TRBD1,NA,TRBJ2-7,TRBV5-1,CASRPGQGFYEQYF,TGCGCCAGCAGACCGGGACAGGGTTTCTACGAGCAGTACTTC
NA,many,TRBJ2-3,TRBV6-1,CASRVSGTDTQYF,TGTGCCAGCAGAGTTAGCGGCACAGATACGCAGTATTTT
TRBD1,NA,TRBJ2-3,TRBV14,CASSTVQGQGVDTQYF,TGTGCCAGCAGCACCGTCCAGGGACAGGGAGTCGATACGCAGTATTTT
NA,NA,TRBJ1-1,TRBV14,CASSPLAGSRTEAFF,TGTGCCAGCAGCCCCCTGGCAGGGAGTCGCACTGAAGCTTTCTTT
TRBD1,few,TRBJ1-2,TRBV11-2,CASSSRTGGYGYTF,TGTGCCAGCAGCTCACGGACAGGGGGCTATGGCTACACCTTC
TRBD2,NA,TRBJ2-5,TRBV5-1,CASSARAGDRETQYF,TGCGCCAGCTCAGCACGCGCGGGGGATCGAGAGACCCAGTACTTC
NA,few,TRBJ1-6,TRBV5-5,CASSRGPTIDNSPLHF,TGTGCCAGCAGCCGAGGACCGACGATAGATAATTCACCCCTCCACTTT
NA,few,TRBJ1-5,TRBV6-2/TRBV6-3,CASSYAGSADQPQHF,TGTGCCAGCAGTTACGCCGGATCTGCGGATCAGCCCCAGCATTTT
NA,few,TRBJ2-3,TRBV3-1,CASSQDRVGTQYF,TGTGCCAGCAGCCAAGATCGTGTTGGAACGCAGTATTTT
TRBD2,NA,TRBJ2-7,TRBV12-3/TRBV12-4,CASSPYKRGLAGTGWNEQYF,TGTGCCAGCAGTCCATATAAACGAGGACTAGCGGGCACGGGGTGGAACGAGCAGTACTTC
TRBD1,NA,TRBJ1-1,TRBV9,CASSVKPGTDTEAFF,TGTGCCAGCAGCGTAAAACCGGGGACAGACACTGAAGCTTTCTTT
TRBD1,few,TRBJ1-5,TRBV7-9,CASSLVGSGGQPQHF,TGTGCCAGCAGCTTAGTTGGGTCAGGGGGACAGCCCCAGCATTTT
NA,few,TRBJ1-2,TRBV4-3,CASTLERGTYGYTF,TGCGCCAGCACGCTCGAGCGAGGGACCTATGGCTACACCTTC